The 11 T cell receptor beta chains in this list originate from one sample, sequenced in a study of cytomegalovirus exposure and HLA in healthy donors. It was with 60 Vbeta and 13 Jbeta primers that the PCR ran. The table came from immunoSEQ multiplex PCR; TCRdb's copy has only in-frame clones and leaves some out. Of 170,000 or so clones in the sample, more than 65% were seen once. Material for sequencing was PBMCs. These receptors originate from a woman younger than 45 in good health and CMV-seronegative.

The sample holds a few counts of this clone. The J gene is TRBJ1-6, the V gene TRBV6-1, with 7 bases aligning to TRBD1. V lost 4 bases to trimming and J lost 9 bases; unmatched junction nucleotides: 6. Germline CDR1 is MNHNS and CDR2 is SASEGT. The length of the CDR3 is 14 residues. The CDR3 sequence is CASSAQGFASPLHF. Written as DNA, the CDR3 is TGTGCCAGCAGTGCACAGGGGTTTGCTTCACCCCTCCACTTT.

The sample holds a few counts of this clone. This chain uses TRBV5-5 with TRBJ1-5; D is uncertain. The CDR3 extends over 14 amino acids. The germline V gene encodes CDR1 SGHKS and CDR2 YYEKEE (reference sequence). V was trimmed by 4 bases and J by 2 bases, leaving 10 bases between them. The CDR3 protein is CASSVVGGNQPQHF. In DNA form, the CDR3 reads TGTGCCAGCAGCGTGGTGGGAGGCAATCAGCCCCAGCATTTT.

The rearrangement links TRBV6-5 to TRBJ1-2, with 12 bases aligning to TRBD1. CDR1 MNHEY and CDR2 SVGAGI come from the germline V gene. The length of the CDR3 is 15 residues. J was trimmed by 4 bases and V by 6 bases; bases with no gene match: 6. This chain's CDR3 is CASRSGTGGSYGYTF. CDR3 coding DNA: TGTGCCAGCAGATCCGGGACAGGGGGCAGCTATGGCTACACCTTC.

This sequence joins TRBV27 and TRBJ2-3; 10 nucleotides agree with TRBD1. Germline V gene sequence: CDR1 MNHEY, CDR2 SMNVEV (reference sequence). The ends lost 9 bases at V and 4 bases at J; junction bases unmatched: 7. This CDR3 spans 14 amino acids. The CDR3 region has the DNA TGTGCCAGTCGGACAGGGGGGGGACCAGATACGCAGTATTTT. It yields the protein CASRTGGGPDTQYF.

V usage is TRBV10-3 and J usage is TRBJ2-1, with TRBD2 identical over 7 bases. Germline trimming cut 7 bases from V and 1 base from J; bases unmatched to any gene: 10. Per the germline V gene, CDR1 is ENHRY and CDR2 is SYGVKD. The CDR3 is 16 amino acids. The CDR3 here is CAIKGERGSSYNEQFF. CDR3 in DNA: TGTGCCATCAAGGGCGAGCGGGGCTCATCCTACAATGAGCAGTTCTTC.

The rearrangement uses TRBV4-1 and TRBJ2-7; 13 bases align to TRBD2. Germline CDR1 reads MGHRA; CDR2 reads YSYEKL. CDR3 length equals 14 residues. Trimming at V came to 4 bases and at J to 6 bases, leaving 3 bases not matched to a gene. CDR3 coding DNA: TGCGCCAGCAGCCCGGGACTAGCGGGGTTCGAGCAGTACTTC. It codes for CASSPGLAGFEQYF.

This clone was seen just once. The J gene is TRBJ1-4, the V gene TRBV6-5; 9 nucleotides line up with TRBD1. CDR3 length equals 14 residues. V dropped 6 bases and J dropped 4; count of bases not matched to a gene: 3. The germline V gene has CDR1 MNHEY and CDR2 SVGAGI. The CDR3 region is CASSRDRDNEKLFF. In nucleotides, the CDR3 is TGTGCCAGCAGCAGGGACAGGGATAATGAAAAACTGTTTTTT.

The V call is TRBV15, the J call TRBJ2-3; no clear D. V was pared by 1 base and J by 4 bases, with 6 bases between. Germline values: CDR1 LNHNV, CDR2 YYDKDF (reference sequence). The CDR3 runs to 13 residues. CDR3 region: CATSRGRSDTQYF. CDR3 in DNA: TGTGCCACCAGCAGAGGGCGGTCAGATACGCAGTATTTT.

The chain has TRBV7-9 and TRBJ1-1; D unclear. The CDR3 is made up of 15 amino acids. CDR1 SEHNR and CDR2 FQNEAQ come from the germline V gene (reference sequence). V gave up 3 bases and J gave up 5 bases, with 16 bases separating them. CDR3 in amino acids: CASSLAPNRGTEAFF. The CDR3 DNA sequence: TGTGCCAGCAGCTTGGCCCCCAACCGGGGAACTGAAGCTTTCTTT.

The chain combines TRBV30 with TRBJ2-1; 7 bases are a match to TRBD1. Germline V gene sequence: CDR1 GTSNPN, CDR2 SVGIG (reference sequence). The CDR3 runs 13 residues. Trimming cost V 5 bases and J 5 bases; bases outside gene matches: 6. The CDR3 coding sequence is TGTGCCTGGGGGACAGATAACAACAATGAGCAGTTCTTC. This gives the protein CAWGTDNNNEQFF. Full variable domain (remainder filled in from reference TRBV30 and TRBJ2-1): SQTIHQWPATLVQPVGSPLSLECTVEGTSNPNLYWYRQAAGRGLQLLFYSVGIGQISSEVPQNLSASRPQDRQFILSSKKLLLSDSGFYLCAWGTDNNNEQFFGPGTRLTVL.

As DNA, the CDR3 is TGTGCCAGCACCAGGGGGCAGGTTCCCTATGAGCAGTTCTTC. It is translated as CASTRGQVPYEQFF. The chain uses TRBV6-1 and TRBJ2-1, with TRBD1 matching 8 bases. The ends lost 7 bases at V and 8 bases at J; junction bases unmatched: 10. The germline CDR1 and CDR2 sequences are MNHNS and SASEGT. This CDR3 is built from 14 residues.